This T cell receptor beta chain was sequenced in a study of T cells in Graves' hyperthyroidism and ophthalmopathy. Study-wide points: Most clonotypes expanded in the thyroid (above 0.001) were also present in blood.

As to this clonotype: Antigen specificity is unknown.

RNA transcripts gave rise to amplified TCR beta CDR3 regions. TCR CDR3 regions were first amplified by RT-PCR with HTBI primers. TCRdb itself ran the multiplex PCR reads through MiXCR, one entry per CDR3 protein. In the table there are roughly 840,000 distinct CDR3 sequences, roughly 40% of which are singletons. The CDR3 spans 15 residues. Trimming removed 8 bases from V and 6 bases from J; junction bases left unmatched: 11. The germline V gene has CDR1 SEHNR and CDR2 FQNEAQ (reference sequence). The chain uses TRBV7-9 and TRBJ2-5; 11 positions match TRBD2. The sequencing input was blood. This sequence was found in a man aged 18 to 30 with Graves' hyperthyroidism. The CDR3 region is CASLPSSGRAKTQYF. The DNA for the CDR3 is TGTGCCAGCCTTCCCAGTAGCGGGAGGGCGAAGACCCAGTACTTC.